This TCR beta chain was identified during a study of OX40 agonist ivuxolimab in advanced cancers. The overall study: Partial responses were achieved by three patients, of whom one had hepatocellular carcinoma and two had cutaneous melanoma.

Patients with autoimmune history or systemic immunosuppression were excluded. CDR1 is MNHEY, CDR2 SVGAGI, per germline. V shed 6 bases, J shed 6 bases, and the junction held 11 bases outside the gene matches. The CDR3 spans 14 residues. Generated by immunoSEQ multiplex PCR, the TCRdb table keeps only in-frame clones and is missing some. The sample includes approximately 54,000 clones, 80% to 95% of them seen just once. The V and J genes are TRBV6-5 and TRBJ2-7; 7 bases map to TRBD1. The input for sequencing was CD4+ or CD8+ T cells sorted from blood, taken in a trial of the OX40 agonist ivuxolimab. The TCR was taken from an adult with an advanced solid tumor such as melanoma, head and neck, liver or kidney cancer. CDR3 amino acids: CASRTKTGLGEQYF. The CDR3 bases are TGTGCCAGCAGGACCAAGACAGGGCTCGGCGAGCAGTACTTC.